This entry lists 27 T cell receptor beta chains sequenced from one sample in a study of CD8 T cells in ankylosing spondylitis. MiXCR was run by TCRdb on the 5' RACE reads, yielding one entry per CDR3 protein. The sample lists fewer than 130,000 distinct CDR3 sequences, about 24% seen once, with approximately 13% in the top ten. Sequenced: synovial fluid, either unsorted or a sorted T cell fraction (not recorded which). The receptors were sampled from a male donor with ankylosing spondylitis.

The CDR3 loop is CASSFGLAWDYGYTF. The CDR3 DNA follows: TGTGCCAGCAGCTTCGGGCTTGCCTGGGACTATGGCTACACCTTC. The chain recombines TRBV7-9 with TRBJ1-2, with D unresolved. CDR3 length equals 15 residues. Germline V lookup: CDR1 SEHNR, CDR2 FQNEAQ (reference sequence). The V end was cut by 3 bases, the J end by 3 bases, with 14 bases between. The whole variable domain, remainder taken from reference TRBV7-9 and TRBJ1-2, is DTGVSQNPRHKITKRGQNVTFRCDPISEHNRLYWYRQTLGQGPEFLTYFQNEAQLEKSRLLSDRFSAERPKGSFSTLEIQRTEQGDSAMYLCASSFGLAWDYGYTFGSGTRLTVV.

This clonotype was recorded at least ten times. The genes are TRBV12-3 or TRBV12-4 and TRBJ2-1; 7 nucleotides match TRBD1. This CDR3 is 16 amino acids long. Unmatched junction bases numbered 16, after V lost 5 bases and J lost 9 bases. The CDR3 coding sequence is TGTGCCAGCAGTGTACAGGGGCCTATCGGATCAGCTGAGCAGTTCTTC. It codes for CASSVQGPIGSAEQFF.

The table lists this clonotype with a few counts. The chain carries TRBV13 and TRBJ2-7, with 8 positions matching TRBD2. Germline V lookup: CDR1 PRHDT, CDR2 FYEKMQ (reference sequence). This CDR3 has 15 amino acids. Trimming removed 5 bases from V and 2 bases from J; junction bases left unmatched: 8. The CDR3 region has the DNA TGTGCCAGCAGCCGGGTGGGGCGGGAGGCCTACGAGCAGTACTTC. Amino acids: CASSRVGREAYEQYF.

In its sample, this clonotype was seen a few times. V and J are TRBV20-1 and TRBJ2-1, with D unclear. The CDR3 spans 13 residues. Per germline, CDR1 DFQATT and CDR2 SNEGSKA (reference sequence). Trimming took off 6 bases at V and 3 bases at J, with 12 bases between the two ends. Here the CDR3 reads CSAKWADYNEQFF. CDR3 in DNA: TGCAGTGCCAAGTGGGCTGACTACAATGAGCAGTTCTTC.

This sequence joins TRBV9 and TRBJ2-1, with a possible D match to TRBD2 (6 bases). There are 16 residues in the CDR3. Germline CDR1 is SGDLS and CDR2 is YYNGEE. Trimming stripped 0 bases from V and 0 bases from J, with 10 bases between. In nucleotides, the CDR3 is TGTGCCAGCAGCGTAGCCGGAGCGGGCTCCTACAATGAGCAGTTCTTC. Translated: CASSVAGAGSYNEQFF. The whole variable domain, remainder taken from reference TRBV9 and TRBJ2-1, is DSGVTQTPKHLITATGQRVTLRCSPRSGDLSVYWYQQSLDQGLQFLIQYYNGEERAKGNILERFSAQQFPDLHSELNLSSLELGDSALYFCASSVAGAGSYNEQFFGPGTRLTVL.

The genes are TRBV7-2 and TRBJ2-1; 9 bases map to TRBD2. Trimming cost V 7 bases and J 5 bases; bases outside gene matches: 9. The CDR3 loop spans 15 amino acids. Germline lookup yields CDR1 SGHTA and CDR2 FQGNSA. DNA for the CDR3: TGTGCCAGCACCCTGACTAGCGGAACCAACAATGAGCAGTTCTTC. As protein: CASTLTSGTNNEQFF.

This clonotype was counted many times. V usage is TRBV4-1 and J usage is TRBJ2-3; the match to TRBD2 covers 11 bases. Germline assignment: CDR1 MGHRA and CDR2 YSYEKL. V trimming: 6 bases; J trimming: 6 bases; junction bases outside the gene matches: 14. This CDR3 has 17 residues. DNA for the CDR3: TGCGCCAGCAGTCCAGCAACTAGCGGGAGTTTCTGGGATACGCAGTATTTT. This encodes CASSPATSGSFWDTQYF.

The CDR3 DNA follows: TGCGCCAGCAGCCCGATACTGGGTTCCGGGGAGCTGTTTTTT. Protein sequence: CASSPILGSGELFF. The V and J genes are TRBV5-1 and TRBJ2-2; D is undetermined. This CDR3 has 14 residues. Germline V gene data show CDR1 as SGHRS and CDR2 as YFSETQ. Trimming took 4 bases from V and 6 from J, leaving 13 bases between them. The entire variable domain, with the rest obtained from reference TRBV5-1 and TRBJ2-2, is as follows: KAGVTQTPRYLIKTRGQQVTLSCSPISGHRSVSWYQQTPGQGLQFLFEYFSETQRNKGNFPGRFSGRQFSNSRSEMNVSTLELGDSALYLCASSPILGSGELFFGEGSRLTVL.

This clonotype came up once. The chain links TRBV7-8 to TRBJ2-7; 10 bases fit TRBD2. The CDR3 length is 18 residues. Per the germline V gene, CDR1 is SGHVS and CDR2 is FQNEAQ. V was pared by 0 bases and J by 2 bases, with 10 bases of the junction left unmatched. The CDR3 sequence: CASSLALPSGSVTYEQYF. The DNA of the CDR3 is TGTGCCAGCAGCTTAGCCTTGCCTAGCGGGAGTGTGACCTACGAGCAGTACTTC.

This clonotype was seen a handful of times. The CDR3: CATSDPTVRANNEQFF. CDR3 nucleotide sequence: TGTGCCACCAGTGATCCCACTGTCCGGGCCAACAATGAGCAGTTCTTC. The rearrangement joins TRBV24-1 to TRBJ2-1; D not resolved. Trimming took 3 bases from V and 5 from J, leaving 16 bases between them. The CDR3 sequence is 16 residues long. Germline CDR1 and CDR2: KGHDR and SFDVKD.

The chain employs TRBV5-1 and TRBJ2-7; unclear D gene. The CDR3 runs to 14 residues. Trimming took off 4 bases at V and 2 bases at J, with 13 bases between the two ends. CDR1 and CDR2 from the germline V gene are SGHRS and YFSETQ. The CDR3 bases are TGCGCCAGCAGCCCTGGAAGCCACCCCTACGAGCAGTACGTC. Translation gives CASSPGSHPYEQYV.

The V and J genes are TRBV5-1 and TRBJ2-1; TRBD2 might be the D (6 bases). Looked up from germline, CDR1 is SGHRS and CDR2 is YFSETQ. This CDR3 has 16 residues. Trimming pared 1 base from V and 2 bases from J, leaving 13 bases between. CDR3 nucleotides: TGCGCCAGCAGCTTGTTGGCTAGCGTGACCTACAATGAGCAGTTCTTC. This encodes CASSLLASVTYNEQFF.

This clonotype was detected a few times. The chain combines TRBV29-1 with TRBJ2-7, with D possibly matching TRBD1 (5 bases). The V and J ends lost 4 bases and 6 bases respectively, with 16 bases between them. Per the germline V gene, CDR1 is SQVTM and CDR2 is ANQGSEA. The length of the CDR3 is 13 residues. CDR3: CSVVPDTVSEQYF. The CDR3 DNA reads TGCAGCGTTGTGCCGGACACCGTTAGCGAGCAGTACTTC.

This clonotype was observed many times. The V call is TRBV29-1, the J call TRBJ2-7; TRBD2 is a possible D gene (6 bases). Trimming stripped 5 bases from V and 3 bases from J, with 14 bases between. This CDR3 is built from 13 residues. Germline-derived CDR1 and CDR2 are SQVTM and ANQGSEA. The DNA of the CDR3 is TGCAGCGTTTCTACTGGGAGGCACTACGAGCAGTACTTC. Its translation: CSVSTGRHYEQYF.

V gene TRBV29-1 combines with J gene TRBJ2-5, with 9 bases fitting TRBD1. Germline trimming cut 6 bases from V and 5 bases from J; bases unmatched to any gene: 7. The CDR3 length is 13 residues. Germline lookup yields CDR1 SQVTM and CDR2 ANQGSEA. Here the CDR3 reads CSVAGTGRETQYF. The CDR3 bases are TGCAGCGTGGCTGGGACAGGGAGGGAGACCCAGTACTTC.

The table lists this clonotype with a count of one. The chain uses TRBV11-2 and TRBJ1-2; 7 bases fit TRBD1. CDR3 length equals 12 residues. CDR1 is SGHAT and CDR2 is FQNNGV in the germline V gene. Trimming removed 5 bases from V and 7 bases from J; junction bases left unmatched: 4. Written as DNA, the CDR3 is TGTGCCAGCAGCCGGACAGGACCTGGCTACACCTTC. This gives the protein CASSRTGPGYTF.

The sample holds many counts of this clonotype. The chain links TRBV6-1 to TRBJ2-4; 11 bases are shared with TRBD2. Unmatched junction bases numbered 6, after V lost 3 bases and J lost 5 bases. CDR3 length: 16 residues. CDR1 is MNHNS, CDR2 SASEGT, per germline. CDR3 in amino acids: CASSDTSGSFENIQYF. In nucleotides, the CDR3 is TGTGCCAGCAGTGACACTAGCGGGAGTTTTGAAAACATTCAGTACTTC.

This chain links TRBV29-1 with TRBJ2-1; 8 nucleotides align to TRBD2. Germline values: CDR1 SQVTM, CDR2 ANQGSEA. The J segment lost 3 bases and the V segment lost 3 bases, leaving 4 bases of the junction unmatched. This CDR3 spans 14 amino acids. This chain's CDR3 is CSVDTSGNYNEQFF. For the CDR3, the DNA is TGCAGCGTTGATACTAGCGGTAACTACAATGAGCAGTTCTTC.

This chain uses TRBV12-3 or TRBV12-4 with TRBJ1-5; D not resolved. CDR3 size: 13 residues. The V gene lost 3 bases and the J gene lost 9 bases, with 12 bases spanning the gap. CDR3 coding DNA: TGTGCCAGCAGTTTGCGGCCCGACGGGCCCCAGCATTTT. It codes for CASSLRPDGPQHF.

V usage is TRBV5-1 and J usage is TRBJ2-1; no reliable D call. Germline assignment: CDR1 SGHRS and CDR2 YFSETQ. The CDR3 extends over 16 amino acids. Trimming took 3 bases from V and 0 from J, leaving 13 bases between them. CDR3 amino acids: CASSSLSESSYNEQFF. CDR3 in DNA: TGCGCCAGCAGCTCCCTCTCCGAAAGCTCCTACAATGAGCAGTTCTTC.

This clonotype turned up a few times. The chain recombines TRBV29-1 with TRBJ2-3, with no clear D. Germline V lookup: CDR1 SQVTM, CDR2 ANQGSEA. V dropped 4 bases and J dropped 8 bases, with 10 bases sitting between them. The length of the CDR3 is 11 residues. CDR3 sequence: CSVGAAVTQYF. The CDR3, as DNA: TGCAGCGTTGGAGCCGCTGTTACGCAGTATTTT.

At least ten counts were recorded for this clonotype. The chain carries TRBV18 and TRBJ2-5; D remains ambiguous. CDR3 length equals 16 residues. Trimming removed 5 bases from V and 2 bases from J, with 18 bases in between. Germline assignment: CDR1 KGHSH and CDR2 LQKENI. CDR3 sequence (DNA): TGTGCCAGCTCATCACTCCCCTCGGTGGTTCAAGAGACCCAGTACTTC. Translated, it gives CASSSLPSVVQETQYF.

This clonotype was counted only a few times. V usage is TRBV20-1 and J usage is TRBJ2-3; 8 nucleotides match TRBD2. The CDR3 length is 14 residues. Germline V gene lookup returns CDR1 DFQATT and CDR2 SNEGSKA (reference sequence). Trimming cost V 6 bases and J 4 bases; bases outside gene matches: 9. The CDR3 loop is CSARGGTKSDTQYF. As DNA, the CDR3 is TGCAGTGCCCGGGGGGGGACAAAATCAGATACGCAGTATTTT.

This chain connects TRBV28 to TRBJ2-3; 11 nucleotides align to TRBD2. CDR1 is MDHEN and CDR2 is SYDVKM in the germline V gene. V lost 5 bases to trimming and J lost 0 bases; unmatched junction nucleotides: 10. This CDR3 is 18 amino acids long. CDR3 in DNA: TGTGCCAGCAGTAGAACCGGGACTAGCGGACATAGCACAGATACGCAGTATTTT. Amino acids: CASSRTGTSGHSTDTQYF.

CDR3 loop: CASSVDQETQYF. CDR3 nucleotide sequence: TGCGCCAGCAGCGTTGACCAAGAGACCCAGTACTTC. The chain uses TRBV5-1 and TRBJ2-5, with D hard to call. The CDR3 runs 12 residues. Germline lookup yields CDR1 SGHRS and CDR2 YFSETQ. Trimming removed 4 bases at V and 0 bases at J, with 4 bases between. The whole variable domain, remainder taken from reference TRBV5-1 and TRBJ2-5, is KAGVTQTPRYLIKTRGQQVTLSCSPISGHRSVSWYQQTPGQGLQFLFEYFSETQRNKGNFPGRFSGRQFSNSRSEMNVSTLELGDSALYLCASSVDQETQYFGPGTRLLVL.

J is TRBJ2-7 and V is TRBV5-6, with TRBD1 as a possible D gene (8 bases). V was shortened by 1 base and J by 7 bases, with 18 bases between the two germline ends. The CDR3 totals 15 residues. The V gene's germline CDR1 is SGHDT and CDR2 YYEEEE. In DNA form, the CDR3 reads TGTGCCAGCAGCTTGAAGTGGACAGGGACTACGGAGCAGTACTTC. This codes for CASSLKWTGTTEQYF. The full variable domain, in which reference TRBV5-6 and TRBJ2-7 provide the parts outside the CDR3, is DAGVTQSPTHLIKTRGQQVTLRCSPKSGHDTVSWYQQALGQGPQFIFQYYEEEERQRGNFPDRFSGHQFPNYSSELNVNALLLGDSALYLCASSLKWTGTTEQYFGPGTRLTVT.

V and J are TRBV5-1 and TRBJ2-3; the D is unclear. V shed 4 bases and J shed 2 bases, with 8 bases lying between them. CDR1 and CDR2 (germline): SGHRS, YFSETQ. This CDR3 spans 13 amino acids. This CDR3 reads CASSESLTDTQYF. CDR3 coding DNA: TGCGCCAGCAGCGAATCCCTCACAGATACGCAGTATTTT.